One and the same sample provided the 22 T cell receptor beta chains below, sequenced in a study of blood T cell repertoires in COVID-19. The assay was immunoSEQ multiplex PCR, and TCRdb's table has in-frame clones only and misses some. The profile shows 200,000 to 250,000 clones, around 87% of them singletons. Source material: peripheral blood. The source of these receptors is a woman aged 50 to 65 with COVID-19, enrolled during active disease.

The chain is built from TRBV5-5 and TRBJ1-1, with D tentatively TRBD1 (6 bases). The germline V and J ends were trimmed by 2 bases and 3 bases, with 8 bases remaining between them. CDR1 and CDR2 (germline): SGHKS, YYEKEE (reference sequence). CDR3 length equals 13 residues. The CDR3 loop is CASSFEGDTEAFF. The CDR3 nucleotides read TGTGCCAGCAGCTTTGAGGGGGACACTGAAGCTTTCTTT.

The chain employs TRBV19 and TRBJ1-2; D might be TRBD1 (6 bases). The germline V gene has CDR1 LNHDA and CDR2 SQIVND (reference sequence). V shed 7 bases and J shed 6 bases, with 15 bases lying between them. CDR3 length: 13 residues. The CDR3 loop reads CASTIQGTDGYTF. In DNA form, the CDR3 reads TGTGCCAGTACCATACAGGGAACGGATGGCTACACCTTC.

The V call is TRBV5-5, the J call TRBJ1-4; D perhaps matches TRBD1 (6 bases). CDR1 is SGHKS and CDR2 is YYEKEE in the germline V gene (reference sequence). The CDR3 is made up of 15 amino acids. V was clipped by 4 bases and J by 7 bases, with 17 bases between them. CDR3 nucleotide sequence: TGTGCCAGCAGCGTCAATGGGCAGGGGAGTGAAAAACTGTTTTTT. It yields the protein CASSVNGQGSEKLFF.

The chain uses TRBV6-2 or TRBV6-3 and TRBJ2-3; TRBD1 agrees at 7 bases. CDR1 is MNHEY and CDR2 is SVGEGT in the germline V gene. The junction had 8 bases not matched to a gene; V was cut back by 2 bases and J by 3 bases. The CDR3 is 16 residues long. CDR3 residues: CASSYQTGRRTDTQYF. CDR3 nucleotide sequence: TGTGCCAGCAGTTACCAGACAGGGCGTAGGACAGATACGCAGTATTTT.

The chain employs TRBV24-1 and TRBJ2-1; D is perhaps TRBD2 (5 bases). Germline V gene lookup returns CDR1 KGHDR and CDR2 SFDVKD. The CDR3 is 14 amino acids. V lost 6 bases and J lost 6, with 14 bases in between. The DNA for the CDR3 is TGTGCCACCAGTAGCGGTGGGGTTGGCAATGAGCAGTTCTTC. It specifies CATSSGGVGNEQFF.

The V gene is TRBV11-3, the J gene TRBJ1-1, with D tentatively TRBD1 (5 bases). The CDR3 totals 14 residues. The V gene's germline CDR1 is SGHNT and CDR2 YENEEA. V was clipped by 2 bases and J by 2 bases, with 9 bases between them. The CDR3 nucleotides read TGTGCCAGCAGCTTACGGGGACTAAACACTGAAGCTTTCTTT. This sequence encodes CASSLRGLNTEAFF.

The chain carries TRBV28 and TRBJ2-7; no clear D. Trimming left V 3 bases short and J 0 bases short, with 12 bases between. There are 15 residues in the CDR3. Germline assignment: CDR1 MDHEN and CDR2 SYDVKM. DNA of the CDR3: TGTGCCAGCAGTTTTACAGACCTAAGCTCCTACGAGCAGTACTTC. It codes for CASSFTDLSSYEQYF.

This chain connects TRBV5-8 to TRBJ1-1, with D perhaps matching TRBD1 (6 bases). This CDR3 has 15 amino acids. The ends were cut back, 3 bases at V and 4 bases at J, with 16 bases in the middle. Germline lookup yields CDR1 SGHTS and CDR2 YDEGEE. CDR3 in amino acids: CASSSKQGLGTEAFF. The CDR3 nucleotides are TGTGCCAGCAGCTCCAAACAGGGCCTAGGCACTGAAGCTTTCTTT.

The V call is TRBV13, the J call TRBJ2-3, with TRBD2 matching over 7 bases. V shed 5 bases and J 2 bases; nucleotides not matched to a gene: 7. Germline V gene sequence: CDR1 PRHDT, CDR2 FYEKMQ (reference sequence). This CDR3 has 15 amino acids. CDR3 amino acids: CASSRRLAHTDTQYF. CDR3 in DNA: TGTGCCAGCAGCCGGCGACTAGCACACACAGATACGCAGTATTTT.

The chain has TRBV9 and TRBJ2-2; possible D gene TRBD2, 5 bases. Per germline, CDR1 SGDLS and CDR2 YYNGEE. V shed 0 bases and J shed 4 bases, with 13 bases lying between them. The CDR3 has 16 amino acids. The CDR3 loop is CASSVAGIHSTGELFF. The CDR3 DNA reads TGTGCCAGCAGCGTAGCGGGGATCCATTCCACCGGGGAGCTGTTTTTT.

The rearrangement links TRBV4-1 to TRBJ2-7, with D possibly being TRBD2 (7 bases). V dropped 1 base and J dropped 7 bases, with 20 bases sitting between them. There are 16 residues in the CDR3. Germline V lookup: CDR1 MGHRA, CDR2 YSYEKL. The CDR3 sequence: CASSQVYRGGVGEQYF. The CDR3, as DNA: TGCGCCAGCAGCCAAGTTTATCGAGGGGGGGTAGGAGAGCAGTACTTC.

This clone was picked up one time. V usage is TRBV19 and J usage is TRBJ1-1; TRBD1 matches 9 bases. Germline CDR1 and CDR2: LNHDA and SQIVND (reference sequence). This CDR3 comprises 15 residues. Losses at the gene ends were 5 bases for V and 1 base for J; bases not matched to a gene: 5. The CDR3 loop is CASSAGTGRNTEAFF. CDR3 sequence (DNA): TGTGCCAGTAGTGCCGGGACAGGGAGGAACACTGAAGCTTTCTTT.

The V and J genes are TRBV3-1 (or the pseudogene TRBV3-2) and TRBJ1-4; maybe TRBD1 (5 bases). The germline gives CDR1 LGHDT, CDR2 YNNKEL (reference sequence). Between the trimmed V and J ends, which lost 0 bases and 6 bases, there was a span of 14 bases. The CDR3 runs 16 residues. CDR3 in amino acids: CASSQDSPDIDEKLFF. The CDR3 DNA is TGTGCCAGCAGCCAAGATTCGCCGGACATCGATGAAAAACTGTTTTTT.

To note about this clone: A read error may account for a junction end that differs from germline. The chain uses TRBV2 and TRBJ2-3; 9 nucleotides line up with TRBD2. Germline assignment: CDR1 SNHLY and CDR2 FYNNEI. The CDR3 length is 13 residues. DNA for the CDR3: TGTGCCAGGCTCGGGACTAGCAGAGATACGCAGTATTTT. Protein sequence: CARLGTSRDTQYF.

The rearrangement joins TRBV24-1 to TRBJ2-3; D is ambiguous. V shed 3 bases and J shed 5 bases, with 14 bases lying between them. Germline lookup yields CDR1 KGHDR and CDR2 SFDVKD. The CDR3 contains 15 residues. The CDR3 sequence is CATSDSIVPGDTQYF. As DNA, the CDR3 is TGTGCCACCAGTGATAGTATTGTACCAGGAGATACGCAGTATTTT.

This clone was seen a single time. The rearrangement links TRBV29-1 to TRBJ1-2, with D possibly being TRBD1 (5 bases). The CDR3 length is 12 residues. The V end was cut by 8 bases, the J end by 3 bases, with 13 bases between. CDR1 is SQVTM, CDR2 ANQGSEA, per germline. The CDR3 here is CSSPEGDYGYTF. DNA for the CDR3: TGCAGCTCCCCGGAAGGGGACTATGGCTACACCTTC.

V and J are TRBV4-2 and TRBJ2-5, with unresolved D. Germline V gives CDR1 LGHNA, CDR2 YNFKEQ. V was trimmed by 2 bases and J by 3 bases, leaving 16 bases between them. The CDR3 is 16 amino acids. The CDR3 region is CASSQSTDTNEETQYF. CDR3 nucleotides: TGTGCCAGCAGCCAAAGCACTGATACCAATGAAGAGACCCAGTACTTC.

This rearrangement joins TRBV2 to TRBJ2-7, with 12 bases matching TRBD1. The V and J ends lost 6 bases and 4 bases, in that order; junction bases with no gene match: 7. The CDR3 extends over 15 amino acids. The germline V gene encodes CDR1 SNHLY and CDR2 FYNNEI. The CDR3 bases are TGTGCCAGCAGAGACCGGGACAGGGGGCCGTACGAGCAGTACTTC. Amino acid sequence: CASRDRDRGPYEQYF.

The genes are TRBV5-1 and TRBJ2-7; a possible D gene is TRBD2 (7 bases). CDR3 length: 14 residues. CDR1 SGHRS and CDR2 YFSETQ come from the germline V gene. V gave up 7 bases and J gave up 5 bases, with 19 bases separating them. The CDR3 nucleotides read TGCGCCAGCCGCCTTGGGGGGGCGATGAACGAGCAGTACTTC. Amino acid sequence: CASRLGGAMNEQYF.

This chain links TRBV7-9 with TRBJ1-2, with a possible D match to TRBD1 (5 bases). The CDR3 runs to 13 residues. Germline lookup yields CDR1 SEHNR and CDR2 FQNEAQ (reference sequence). V lost 1 base and J lost 8, with 11 bases in between. CDR3 DNA: TGTGCCAGCAGCTTAGATCAGGGCACGGGCTACACCTTC. Residues: CASSLDQGTGYTF.

The chain employs TRBV19 and TRBJ1-5; D is undetermined. CDR3 length: 12 amino acids. Trimming removed 5 bases from V and 3 bases from J, with 5 bases in between. Germline V CDR1 and CDR2: LNHDA, SQIVND (reference sequence). In DNA, the CDR3 is TGTGCCAGTAGTCGGGTCAATCAGCCCCAGCATTTT. Encoded protein: CASSRVNQPQHF.

The V and J genes are TRBV5-1 and TRBJ2-2; D call uncertain. This CDR3 comprises 15 residues. V was pared by 4 bases and J by 2 bases, with 12 bases between. In germline, CDR1 is SGHRS, CDR2 YFSETQ. The CDR3 DNA sequence: TGCGCCAGCAGCACTCTTGACAAAAACACCGGGGAGCTGTTTTTT. Residues: CASSTLDKNTGELFF.